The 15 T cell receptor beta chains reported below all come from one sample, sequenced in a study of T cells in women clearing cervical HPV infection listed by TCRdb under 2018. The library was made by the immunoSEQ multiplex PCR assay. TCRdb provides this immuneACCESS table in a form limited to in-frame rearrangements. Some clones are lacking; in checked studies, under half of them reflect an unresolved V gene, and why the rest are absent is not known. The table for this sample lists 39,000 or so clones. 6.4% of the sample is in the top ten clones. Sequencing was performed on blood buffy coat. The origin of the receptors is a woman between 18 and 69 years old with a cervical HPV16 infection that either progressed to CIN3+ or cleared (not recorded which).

CDR3 DNA (partial): TGTGCCAGTTGGGACAGGGGGGTTCAGCCC. This encodes CASWDRGVQP. The entire CDR3 protein is CASWDRGVQPQHF. The chain is built from TRBV6-2 or TRBV6-3 and TRBJ1-5; 11 bases map to TRBD1. The read finishes 3 residues shy of the CDR3 end, and the germline J gene is used to complete it. Germline trimming cut 9 bases from V and 6 bases from J; bases unmatched to any gene: 4. The CDR3 contains 13 residues. Germline V gene lookup returns CDR1 MNHEY and CDR2 SVGEGT.

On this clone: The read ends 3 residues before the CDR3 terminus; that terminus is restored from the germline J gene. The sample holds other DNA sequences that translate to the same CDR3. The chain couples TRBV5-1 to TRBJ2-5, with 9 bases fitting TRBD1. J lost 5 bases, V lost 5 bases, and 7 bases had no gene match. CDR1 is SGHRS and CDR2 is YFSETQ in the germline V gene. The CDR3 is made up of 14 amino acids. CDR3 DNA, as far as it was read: TGCGCCAGCAGTCCGACCGGACAGGGGGAGACC. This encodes CASSPTGQGET. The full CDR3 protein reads CASSPTGQGETQYF.

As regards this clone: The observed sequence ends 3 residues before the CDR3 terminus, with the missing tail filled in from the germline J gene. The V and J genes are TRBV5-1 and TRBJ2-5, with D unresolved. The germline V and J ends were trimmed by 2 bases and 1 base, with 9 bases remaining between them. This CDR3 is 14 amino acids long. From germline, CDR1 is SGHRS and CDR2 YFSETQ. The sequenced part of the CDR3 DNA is TGCGCCAGCAGCTTACAAAGTGTCCAAGAGACC. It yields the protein CASSLQSVQET. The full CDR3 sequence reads CASSLQSVQETQYF. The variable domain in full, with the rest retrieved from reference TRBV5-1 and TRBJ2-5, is KAGVTQTPRYLIKTRGQQVTLSCSPISGHRSVSWYQQTPGQGLQFLFEYFSETQRNKGNFPGRFSGRQFSNSRSEMNVSTLELGDSALYLCASSLQSVQETQYFGPGTRLLVL.

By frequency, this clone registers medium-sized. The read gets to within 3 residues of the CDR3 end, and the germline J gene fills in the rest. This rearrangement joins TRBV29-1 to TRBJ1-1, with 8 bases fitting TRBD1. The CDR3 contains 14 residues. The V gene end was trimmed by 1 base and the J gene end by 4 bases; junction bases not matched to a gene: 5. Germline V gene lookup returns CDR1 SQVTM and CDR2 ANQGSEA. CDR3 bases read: TGCAGCGTTGAAGTGACAGGGGACGCCACTGAA. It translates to CSVEVTGDATE. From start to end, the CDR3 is CSVEVTGDATEAFF. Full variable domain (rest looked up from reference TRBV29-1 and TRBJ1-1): SAVISQKPSRDICQRGTSLTIQCQVDSQVTMMFWYRQQPGQSLTLIATANQGSEATYESGFVIDKFPISRPNLTFSTLTVSNMSPEDSSIYLCSVEVTGDATEAFFGQGTRLTVV.

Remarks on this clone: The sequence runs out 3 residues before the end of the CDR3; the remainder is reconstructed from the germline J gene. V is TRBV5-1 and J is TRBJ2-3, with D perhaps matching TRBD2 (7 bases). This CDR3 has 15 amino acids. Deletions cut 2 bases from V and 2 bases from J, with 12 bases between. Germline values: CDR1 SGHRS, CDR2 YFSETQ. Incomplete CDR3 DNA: TGCGCCAGCAGCTTCTACGGGGGGCCCACAGATACG. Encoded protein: CASSFYGGPTDT. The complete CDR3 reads CASSFYGGPTDTQYF.

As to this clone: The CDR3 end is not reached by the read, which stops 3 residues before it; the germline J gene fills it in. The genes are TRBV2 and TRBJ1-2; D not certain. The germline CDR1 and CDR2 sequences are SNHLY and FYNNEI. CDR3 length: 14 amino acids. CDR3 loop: CASRIPRGAYDYTF. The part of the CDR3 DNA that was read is TGTGCCAGCAGGATCCCCCGCGGCGCCTACGAC.

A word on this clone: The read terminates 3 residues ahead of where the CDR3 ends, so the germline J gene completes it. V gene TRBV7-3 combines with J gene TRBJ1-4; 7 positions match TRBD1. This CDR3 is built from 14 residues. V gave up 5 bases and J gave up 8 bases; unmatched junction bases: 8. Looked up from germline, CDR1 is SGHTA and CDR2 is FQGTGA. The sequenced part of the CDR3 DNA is TGTGCCAGCAGCCTCGTAGGGGGCAGAGAAAAA. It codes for CASSLVGGREK. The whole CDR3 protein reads CASSLVGGREKLFF.

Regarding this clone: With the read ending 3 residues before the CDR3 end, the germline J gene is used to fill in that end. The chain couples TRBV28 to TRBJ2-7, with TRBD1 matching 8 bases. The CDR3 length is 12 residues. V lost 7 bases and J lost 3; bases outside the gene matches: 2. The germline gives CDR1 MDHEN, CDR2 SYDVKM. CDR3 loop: CASTGGVYEQYF. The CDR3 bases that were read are TGTGCCAGCACAGGGGGCGTCTACGAG.

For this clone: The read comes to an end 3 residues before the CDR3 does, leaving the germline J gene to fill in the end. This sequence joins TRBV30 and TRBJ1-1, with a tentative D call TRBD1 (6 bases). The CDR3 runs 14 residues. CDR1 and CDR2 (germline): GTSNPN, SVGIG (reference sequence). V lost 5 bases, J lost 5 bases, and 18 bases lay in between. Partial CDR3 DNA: TGTGCCTGGGAGGGGGAAAATGGAGGGACTGAA. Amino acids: CAWEGENGGTE. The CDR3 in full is CAWEGENGGTEAFF.

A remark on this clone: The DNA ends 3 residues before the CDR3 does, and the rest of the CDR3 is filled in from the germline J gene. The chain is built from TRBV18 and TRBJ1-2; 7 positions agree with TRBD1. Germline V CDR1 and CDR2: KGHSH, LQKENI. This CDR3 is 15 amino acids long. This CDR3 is CASSPGTAGADTYTF. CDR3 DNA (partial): TGTGCCAGCTCACCGGGGACAGCTGGGGCAGATACC.

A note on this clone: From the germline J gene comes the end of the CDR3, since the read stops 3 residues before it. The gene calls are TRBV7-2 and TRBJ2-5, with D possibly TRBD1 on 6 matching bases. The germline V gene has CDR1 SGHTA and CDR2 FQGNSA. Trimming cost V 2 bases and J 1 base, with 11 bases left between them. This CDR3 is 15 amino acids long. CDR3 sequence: CASSLQRGIQETQYF. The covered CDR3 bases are TGTGCCAGCAGCTTACAAAGGGGGATCCAAGAGACC. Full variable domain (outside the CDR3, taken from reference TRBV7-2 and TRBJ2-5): GAGVSQSPSNKVTEKGKDVELRCDPISGHTALYWYRQSLGQGLEFLIYFQGNSAPDKSGLPSDRFSAERTGGSVSTLTIQRTQQEDSAVYLCASSLQRGIQETQYFGPGTRLLVL.

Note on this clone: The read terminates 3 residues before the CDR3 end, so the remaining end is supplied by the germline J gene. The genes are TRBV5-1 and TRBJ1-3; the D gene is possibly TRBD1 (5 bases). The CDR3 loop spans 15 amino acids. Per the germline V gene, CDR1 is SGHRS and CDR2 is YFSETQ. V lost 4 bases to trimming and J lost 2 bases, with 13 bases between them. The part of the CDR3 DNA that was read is TGCGCCAGCAGCCGGGGGGAAGGAGCTGGAAACACC. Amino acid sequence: CASSRGEGAGNT. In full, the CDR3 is CASSRGEGAGNTIYF.

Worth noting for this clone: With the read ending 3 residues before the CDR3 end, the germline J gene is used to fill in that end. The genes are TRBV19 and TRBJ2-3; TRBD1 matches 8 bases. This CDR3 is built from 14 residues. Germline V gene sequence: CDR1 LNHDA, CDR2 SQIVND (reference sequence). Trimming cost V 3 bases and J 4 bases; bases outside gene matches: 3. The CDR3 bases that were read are TGTGCCAGTAGTATCGGACAGGGCGCAGATACG. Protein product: CASSIGQGADT. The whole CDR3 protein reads CASSIGQGADTQYF.

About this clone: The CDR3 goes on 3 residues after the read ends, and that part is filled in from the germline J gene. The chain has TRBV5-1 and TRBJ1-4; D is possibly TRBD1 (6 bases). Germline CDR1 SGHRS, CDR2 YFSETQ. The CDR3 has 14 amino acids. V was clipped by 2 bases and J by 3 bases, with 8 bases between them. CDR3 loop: CASSFGQSNEKLFF. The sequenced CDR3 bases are TGCGCCAGCAGCTTCGGACAGTCTAATGAAAAA.

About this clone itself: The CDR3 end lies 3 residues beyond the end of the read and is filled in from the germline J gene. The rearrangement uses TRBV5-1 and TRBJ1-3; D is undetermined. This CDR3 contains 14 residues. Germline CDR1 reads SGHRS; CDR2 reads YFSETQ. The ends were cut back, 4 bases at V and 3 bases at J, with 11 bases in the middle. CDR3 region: CASSPDNGGNTIYF. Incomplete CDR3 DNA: TGCGCCAGCAGCCCTGACAATGGTGGAAACACC.